These T cell receptor beta chains were read from a single sample in a study of CD4 T cells in relation to SARS-CoV-2 and coronaviruses. Antigens of these TCRs are unknown. The data were produced by immunoSEQ multiplex PCR, yet TCRdb's version contains in-frame clones alone and is incomplete. Here the sample spans 15,000 to 20,000 clones, over 70% being singletons. Input material: CD4+ T cells from PBMCs, cultured in vitro. Receptor source: a human donor in good health. Both conserved end residues are part of each CDR3. The order of the fields is D gene, clone size, V gene, J gene, CDR3 protein, CDR3 DNA. The D gene is left open where the match is weak. Not all rows give a size; the values are once, few, many and, for expanded clones, a class.

NA	NA	TRBV29-1	TRBJ1-5	CSVGGEPQHF	TGCAGCGTTGGTGGTGAGCCCCAGCATTTT
NA	few	TRBV28	TRBJ2-1	CASRGYQDANEQFF	TGTGCCAGCAGGGGTTATCAGGACGCCAATGAGCAGTTCTTC
TRBD1	NA	TRBV9	TRBJ2-7	CASSPQDGQGPYEQYF	TGTGCCAGCAGCCCCCAAGATGGACAGGGTCCGTACGAGCAGTACTTC
NA	NA	TRBV19	TRBJ1-1	CASIRSGNTEAFF	TGTGCCAGTATTCGGTCAGGGAACACTGAAGCTTTCTTT
NA	once	TRBV2	TRBJ2-5	CASIPPQETQYF	TGTGCCAGCATTCCCCCCCAAGAGACCCAGTACTTC
NA	NA	TRBV10-3	TRBJ1-4	CAISDGATNEKLFF	TGTGCCATCAGTGATGGTGCAACTAATGAAAAACTGTTTTTT
NA	few	TRBV6-1	TRBJ2-3	CASSERVGTTDTQYF	TGTGCCAGCAGTGAACGGGTCGGGACCACAGATACGCAGTATTTT
TRBD2	NA	TRBV5-8	TRBJ2-1	CASSFTGDSGSSYNEQFF	TGTGCCAGCAGCTTCACAGGGGATAGCGGGAGCTCCTACAATGAGCAGTTCTTC
NA	NA	TRBV15	TRBJ2-2	CATSSPSPGNTGELFF	TGTGCCACCAGCAGCCCTAGCCCCGGAAACACCGGGGAGCTGTTTTTT
TRBD2	NA	TRBV10-3	TRBJ2-7	CAISLTTSGSAGEQYF	TGTGCCATCAGCCTCACAACCAGCGGGAGCGCTGGCGAGCAGTACTTC
NA	NA	TRBV4-2	TRBJ2-6	CASSQTTANSGANVLTF	TGTGCCAGCAGCCAAACGACAGCGAACTCTGGGGCCAACGTCCTGACTTTC
NA	NA	TRBV18	TRBJ2-5	CASSPGYGEETQYF	TGTGCCAGCTCACCCGGTTACGGGGAGGAGACCCAGTACTTC
TRBD1	NA	TRBV18	TRBJ1-5	CASSLGQGSNQPQHF	TGTGCCAGCTCACTGGGACAGGGTAGCAATCAGCCCCAGCATTTT
NA	NA	TRBV20-1	TRBJ1-1	CSASVARSTEAFF	TGCAGTGCTAGTGTTGCCCGGAGCACTGAAGCTTTCTTT
NA	NA	TRBV7-3	TRBJ2-6	CASSPQGTGANVLTF	TGTGCCAGCAGCCCACAGGGAACTGGGGCCAACGTCCTGACTTTC
NA	NA	TRBV20-1	TRBJ2-1	CSVGRDNEQFF	TGCAGTGTCGGACGGGACAATGAGCAGTTCTTC
TRBD2	NA	TRBV2	TRBJ2-6	CASSVRPGGSGANVLTF	TGTGCCAGCAGTGTGCGGCCGGGAGGCTCTGGGGCCAACGTCCTGACTTTC
TRBD1	NA	TRBV10-3	TRBJ1-1	CASRLTGLANTEAFF	TGTGCCTCCAGACTGACAGGGCTTGCGAACACTGAAGCTTTCTTT
TRBD1	NA	TRBV7-6	TRBJ2-1	CASSPRVDRAYNEQFF	TGTGCCAGCAGCCCGCGGGTAGACAGGGCCTACAATGAGCAGTTCTTC
NA	NA	TRBV7-2	TRBJ2-7	CASSPLTSYEQYF	TGTGCCAGCAGCCCACTAACTAGTTACGAGCAGTACTTC
NA	NA	TRBV5-6	TRBJ1-1	CASSLYHNTEAFF	TGTGCCAGCAGCTTGTACCACAACACTGAAGCTTTCTTT
NA	NA	TRBV24-1	TRBJ1-2	CATSGTQRDTNYGYTF	TGTGCCACCAGTGGAACACAGCGGGATACTAACTATGGCTACACCTTC
TRBD1	NA	TRBV5-6	TRBJ2-3	CASSEAGTGDGDTQYF	TGTGCCAGCAGCGAGGCCGGGACAGGGGATGGAGATACGCAGTATTTT
TRBD1	NA	TRBV9	TRBJ1-2	CASSPGQGSGYTF	TGTGCCAGCAGCCCCGGACAGGGGTCGGGCTACACCTTC
NA	NA	TRBV28	TRBJ1-5	CASSSAGTYSNQPQHF	TGTGCCAGCAGTTCGGCCGGCACGTATAGCAATCAGCCCCAGCATTTT
NA	NA	TRBV2	TRBJ2-7	CASSKKGDYEQYF	TGTGCCAGCAGCAAAAAGGGGGACTACGAGCAGTACTTC
TRBD1	NA	TRBV24-1	TRBJ2-1	CATSESGQGVYNEQFF	TGTGCCACCAGTGAATCGGGACAGGGGGTTTACAATGAGCAGTTCTTC
TRBD1	NA	TRBV5-6	TRBJ2-7	CASSLADRESYEQYF	TGTGCCAGCAGCTTGGCGGACAGGGAGTCCTACGAGCAGTACTTC
NA	NA	TRBV21-1	TRBJ2-5	CASSKSQDRPGDQETQYF	TGTGCCAGCAGCAAATCGCAGGATCGCCCCGGGGACCAAGAGACCCAGTACTTC
NA	few	TRBV7-9	TRBJ2-7	CATSLTAYEQYF	TGTGCCACCTCGCTAACGGCCTACGAGCAGTACTTC
NA	NA	TRBV5-1	TRBJ2-3	CASSRNLNTDTQYF	TGCGCCAGCTCAAGAAATCTGAACACAGATACGCAGTATTTT
TRBD2	few	TRBV9	TRBJ2-1	CASSVTGLAGSNEQFF	TGTGCCAGCAGCGTCACGGGACTAGCGGGGAGCAATGAGCAGTTCTTC
NA	NA	TRBV4-2	TRBJ2-1	CASSQAAVQGYNEQFF	TGTGCCAGCAGCCAAGCCGCGGTTCAGGGGTACAATGAGCAGTTCTTC
NA	few	TRBV5-4	TRBJ2-1	CASSLGSTAFYSNEQFF	TGTGCCAGCAGCTTGGGGTCCACAGCTTTTTATTCCAATGAGCAGTTCTTC
NA	NA	TRBV7-2	TRBJ2-5	CASSLGLRVQETQYF	TGTGCCAGCAGCTTAGGACTCCGAGTCCAAGAGACCCAGTACTTC
NA	NA	TRBV11-2	TRBJ2-5	CASSLYSLWEQETQYF	TGTGCCAGCAGCTTATACAGTCTGTGGGAGCAAGAGACCCAGTACTTC
TRBD1	NA	TRBV7-2	TRBJ1-1	CASSLVWGLQGGTEAFF	TGTGCCAGCAGCTTAGTCTGGGGTTTACAGGGGGGCACTGAAGCTTTCTTT
TRBD1	NA	TRBV7-9	TRBJ1-4	CASSNALRDRDEKLFF	TGTGCCAGCAGCAACGCTCTCCGGGACAGGGATGAAAAACTGTTTTTT
NA	NA	TRBV7-8	TRBJ1-5	CASSTEYLGLSNQPQHF	TGTGCCAGCAGTACAGAATACCTGGGGCTGAGCAATCAGCCCCAGCATTTT
TRBD1	NA	TRBV19	TRBJ2-4	CASSIGQGIFNIQYF	TGTGCCAGTAGTATAGGACAGGGCATTTTCAACATTCAGTACTTC
NA	NA	TRBV30	TRBJ1-1	CAWSPPGYSMNTEAFF	TGTGCCTGGAGTCCCCCTGGGTACAGTATGAACACTGAAGCTTTCTTT
NA	NA	TRBV3-1/TRBV3-2	TRBJ1-2	CASSLRDTDGGYTF	TGTGCCAGCAGCCTCCGGGACACGGACGGCGGCTACACCTTC
NA	NA	TRBV11-3	TRBJ2-2	CASSLIGSSNTGELFF	TGTGCCAGCAGCTTAATAGGGTCGTCGAACACCGGGGAGCTGTTTTTT
NA	once	TRBV7-9	TRBJ2-1	CASSFSRGSYNEQFF	TGTGCCAGCAGCTTTTCCAGGGGCTCTTACAATGAGCAGTTCTTC
TRBD2	NA	TRBV19	TRBJ2-2	CASSLLGLAGGPGELFF	TGTGCCAGTAGTCTGTTGGGACTAGCGGGAGGACCCGGGGAGCTGTTTTTT
TRBD1	NA	TRBV10-3	TRBJ1-1	CAIRRDSEAFF	TGTGCCATCAGGCGGGACAGCGAAGCTTTCTTT
NA	NA	TRBV12-3/TRBV12-4	TRBJ2-3	CASSSSTDTQYF	TGTGCCAGCAGTTCGAGCACAGATACGCAGTATTTT
TRBD2	NA	TRBV5-1	TRBJ2-1	CASSFLAGGSRQYKGQFF	TGCGCCAGCAGCTTCCTAGCGGGAGGGAGTAGGCAATATAAAGGGCAGTTCTTC
TRBD1	few	TRBV7-9	TRBJ2-2	CASSYNRGLGTGELFF	TGTGCCAGCAGCTACAACAGGGGTTTAGGTACCGGGGAGCTGTTTTTT
NA	NA	TRBV7-9	TRBJ2-5	CASSLGRTSYETQYF	TGTGCCAGCAGCTTAGGAAGAACGTCTTATGAGACCCAGTACTTC
TRBD2	NA	TRBV6-5	TRBJ2-5	CASSKQPGLLTQYF	TGTGCCAGCAGTAAACAGCCGGGACTACTGACCCAGTACTTC
TRBD1	NA	TRBV5-1	TRBJ1-5	CASSFSGGDQPQHF	TGCGCCAGCAGCTTTTCAGGGGGGGATCAGCCCCAGCATTTT
NA	few	TRBV7-9	TRBJ1-1	CASSSDSSEAFF	TGTGCCAGCAGCTCTGACAGCTCTGAAGCTTTCTTT